The clone carrying this T cell receptor beta chain was observed many times. What it recognizes is unknown. The entry originates in a study of post-analysis software for immune sequencing data. Study-wide background: The courses of disease that were included comprised relapsing-remitting, secondary progressive and progressive-relapsing multiple sclerosis. General study points: Same-batch preparations were strongly co-clustered by F measure. In patients, TRBV5-6, TRBV5-1 and TRBV20-1 belonged to five or six TRBV segments found more frequently than in controls. In multiple sclerosis, normalized Chao1 diversity was significantly below that of controls.

TCR beta libraries were prepared from cDNA with unique molecular identifiers. Yield was 450,000 to 650,000 cDNA molecules from approximately 0.95 to 9.8 million T cells. From the PCR reads, TCRdb called clonotypes with MiXCR, one entry per CDR3 protein. Here the sample spans around 260,000 distinct CDR3 sequences, 36% being singletons. The CDR3 has 16 amino acids. In germline, CDR1 is SQVTM, CDR2 ANQGSEA. Trimming shortened V by 0 bases and J by 6 bases, and 18 bases separated the two germline ends. Sequencing input: blood. The source is a girl under 18 with multiple sclerosis. This chain joins TRBV29-1 and TRBJ2-4; weak D call: TRBD2 (5 bases). The CDR3 reads CSVEDRGREGVNIQYF. The DNA of the CDR3 is TGCAGCGTTGAAGATCGAGGGCGAGAAGGAGTAAACATTCAGTACTTC.